The 14 T cell receptor beta chains listed next were all sequenced from one sample in a study of T cell responses to AZD1222 COVID-19 vaccine. Sequenced by immunoSEQ multiplex PCR; TCRdb stores in-frame clones only, minus some. The data contain hundreds of thousands of clones, more than 85% of them seen just once; the ten biggest clones take up less than 1.2%. The specimen was peripheral blood, collected on day 0 of MenACWY control vaccination. The source of these receptors is an adult in good health.

The count of this clone is one. V usage is TRBV18 and J usage is TRBJ1-4; no firm D call. V was cut by 2 bases and J by 0 bases, with 10 bases left in between. The CDR3 contains 16 residues. From germline, CDR1 is KGHSH and CDR2 LQKENI. The CDR3 sequence is CASSPYGTATNEKLFF. The CDR3 bases are TGTGCCAGCTCACCATACGGCACCGCAACTAATGAAAAACTGTTTTTT.

The chain links TRBV13 to TRBJ1-2; the match to TRBD1 covers 10 bases. The CDR3 is 15 amino acids. CDR1 is PRHDT and CDR2 is FYEKMQ in the germline V gene (reference sequence). V was pared by 5 bases and J by 7 bases, with 10 bases of the junction left unmatched. CDR3 coding DNA: TGTGCCAGCAGCACCCGACAGGGGGCCATTATTGGCTACACCTTC. Translated: CASSTRQGAIIGYTF.

V gene TRBV11-2 combines with J gene TRBJ2-5; 12 nucleotides align to TRBD2. This CDR3 spans 16 amino acids. V shed 4 bases and J 2 bases; nucleotides not matched to a gene: 5. Germline CDR1 and CDR2: SGHAT and FQNNGV. CDR3: CASSSATSGGQETQYF. The CDR3, as DNA: TGTGCCAGCAGCTCGGCGACTAGCGGGGGACAAGAGACCCAGTACTTC.

The chain links TRBV3-1 (or the pseudogene TRBV3-2) to TRBJ1-3, with D possibly TRBD1 on 6 matching bases. V was shortened by 4 bases and J by 4 bases, with 11 bases between the two germline ends. This CDR3 has 14 amino acids. Germline loops: CDR1 LGHDT, CDR2 YNNKEL (reference sequence). CDR3: CASSLPDSGNTIYF. CDR3 coding DNA: TGTGCCAGCAGCCTACCGGACAGCGGAAACACCATATATTTT.

The rearrangement links TRBV6-5 to TRBJ1-6; D gene unclear. Trimming removed 0 bases at V and 10 bases at J, with 16 bases between. The CDR3 has 16 residues. Germline lookup yields CDR1 MNHEY and CDR2 SVGAGI. For the CDR3, the DNA is TGTGCCAGCAGTTACTCCCCTACGACGCGGTCGTCACCCCTCCACTTT. Protein product: CASSYSPTTRSSPLHF.

The chain recombines TRBV18 with TRBJ1-4; TRBD1 agrees at 7 bases. This CDR3 is 15 amino acids long. The junction had 7 bases not matched to a gene; V was cut back by 1 base and J by 8 bases. The germline CDR1 and CDR2 sequences are KGHSH and LQKENI. The DNA for the CDR3 is TGTGCCAGCTCACCACTCGACAGGGAGGAAGAAAAACTGTTTTTT. Amino acid sequence: CASSPLDREEEKLFF.

The J gene is TRBJ2-4, the V gene TRBV6-2 or TRBV6-3; 8 positions agree with TRBD1. The germline V gene has CDR1 MNHEY and CDR2 SVGEGT. This CDR3 region has 14 residues. The trim removed 5 bases at V and 5 bases at J, leaving 5 bases unmatched. The chain's CDR3 is CASSPGQGENIQYF. CDR3 sequence (DNA): TGTGCCAGCAGTCCCGGACAGGGCGAAAACATTCAGTACTTC.

The rearrangement uses TRBV6-4 and TRBJ2-1; D is possibly TRBD1 (5 bases). The CDR3 extends over 14 amino acids. Trimming took off 3 bases at V and 3 bases at J, with 9 bases between the two ends. CDR1 is MRHNA, CDR2 SNTAGT, per germline. CDR3 in amino acids: CASSENRRYNEQFF. The CDR3 DNA is TGTGCCAGCAGTGAGAACAGGCGCTACAATGAGCAGTTCTTC.

The chain is built from TRBV2 and TRBJ2-3, with D possibly matching TRBD1 (6 bases). The ends were cut back, 6 bases at V and 5 bases at J, with 18 bases in the middle. The germline V gene encodes CDR1 SNHLY and CDR2 FYNNEI. The CDR3 runs to 15 residues. Here the CDR3 DNA reads TGTGCCAGCAGAAGCGACAGGAACCACAAAGATACGCAGTATTTT. Its protein is CASRSDRNHKDTQYF.

The chain combines TRBV7-2 with TRBJ2-1; 7 positions match TRBD2. V shed 1 base and J 2 bases; nucleotides not matched to a gene: 5. The length of the CDR3 is 16 residues. Germline CDR1 is SGHTA and CDR2 is FQGNSA. The CDR3 nucleotides are TGTGCCAGCAGCTTAGGACTAGCCTTGACCTACAATGAGCAGTTCTTC. Protein: CASSLGLALTYNEQFF.

The chain is built from TRBV29-1 and TRBJ1-1, with D possibly TRBD1 on 6 matching bases. The CDR3 totals 13 residues. Germline lookup yields CDR1 SQVTM and CDR2 ANQGSEA. Trimming took off 7 bases at V and 6 bases at J, with 18 bases between the two ends. The CDR3, as DNA: TGCAGCGCCTTGGGACATAACGGACCTGAAGCTTTCTTT. The encoded protein is CSALGHNGPEAFF.

This chain uses TRBV24-1 with TRBJ2-1, with 10 bases fitting TRBD2. V lost 6 bases and J lost 0; bases outside the gene matches: 16. This CDR3 has 20 residues. CDR1 KGHDR and CDR2 SFDVKD come from the germline V gene. CDR3 loop: CATSPSLGSGGPVSYNEQFF. The CDR3 DNA reads TGTGCCACCAGTCCCTCTCTAGGTAGCGGGGGGCCGGTCTCCTACAATGAGCAGTTCTTC.

This chain uses TRBV3-1 (or the pseudogene TRBV3-2) with TRBJ1-6; 8 bases match TRBD1. This CDR3 contains 16 residues. Per germline, CDR1 LGHDT and CDR2 YNNKEL (reference sequence). V was pared by 4 bases and J by 7 bases, with 9 bases of the junction left unmatched. The CDR3 region is CASSLSGQGGNSPLHF. In nucleotides, the CDR3 is TGTGCCAGCAGCCTTTCCGGACAGGGAGGGAATTCACCCCTCCACTTT.

The gene calls are TRBV6-5 and TRBJ1-2; 7 bases agree with TRBD1. Germline V CDR1 and CDR2: MNHEY, SVGAGI. Trimming removed 6 bases from V and 7 bases from J; junction bases left unmatched: 8. CDR3 size: 13 residues. The CDR3 spells CASRPDRARGYTF. CDR3 coding DNA: TGTGCCAGCAGGCCTGACAGGGCTCGTGGCTACACCTTC.